One and the same sample provided the 31 T cell receptor beta chains below, sequenced in a study of CD8+ T cells in alopecia areata. RNA was extracted and reverse transcribed into cDNA as the sequencing template. TCRdb's table, derived via immunoSEQ multiplex PCR, lists solely in-frame clones and lacks some. Of more than 200,000 clones listed, approximately 47% are singletons. The treatment is: oral pan-JAK inhibitor, 5-10 mg twice daily. Material: CD4+ T cells sorted from blood, obtained around week 37, from a patient treated with tofacitinib. These receptors came from a human donor with alopecia areata.

This clone showed up many times. The chain recombines TRBV9 with TRBJ2-2; possibly TRBD1 for D (6 bases). Germline lookup yields CDR1 SGDLS and CDR2 YYNGEE. The CDR3 is made up of 15 amino acids. Trimming removed 4 bases from V and 1 base from J, with 11 bases in between. The CDR3 nucleotides read TGTGCCAGCAGCATCCAGGGGCGGAACACCGGGGAGCTGTTTTTT. It specifies CASSIQGRNTGELFF.

The V and J genes are TRBV11-2 and TRBJ2-7, with 10 bases identical to TRBD1. CDR1 and CDR2 from the germline V gene are SGHAT and FQNNGV. J was trimmed by 2 bases and V by 1 base; bases with no gene match: 5. CDR3 size: 16 residues. The CDR3 protein is CASSLGTGTGAYEQYF. The CDR3 DNA reads TGTGCCAGCAGCTTAGGGACCGGGACAGGGGCCTACGAGCAGTACTTC.

This rearrangement joins TRBV30 to TRBJ2-1; a weak D match, TRBD2 (6 bases). Trimming removed 5 bases at V and 4 bases at J, with 15 bases between. The V gene's germline CDR1 is GTSNPN and CDR2 SVGIG (reference sequence). The CDR3 length is 14 residues. The CDR3 reads CAWAPRGNYNEQFF. The CDR3 DNA sequence: TGTGCCTGGGCCCCTCGGGGGAATTACAATGAGCAGTTCTTC. The complete variable domain, with remaining parts taken from reference TRBV30 and TRBJ2-1, reads SQTIHQWPATLVQPVGSPLSLECTVEGTSNPNLYWYRQAAGRGLQLLFYSVGIGQISSEVPQNLSASRPQDRQFILSSKKLLLSDSGFYLCAWAPRGNYNEQFFGPGTRLTVL.

The V call is TRBV6-1, the J call TRBJ2-1; 8 bases are a match to TRBD2. The ends lost 1 base at V and 7 bases at J; junction bases unmatched: 6. CDR1 MNHNS and CDR2 SASEGT come from the germline V gene. The CDR3 totals 15 residues. The DNA of the CDR3 is TGTGCCAGCAGTGAAGGGGTAGCGGGGTTGAATGAGCAGTTCTTC. It yields the protein CASSEGVAGLNEQFF.

The chain recombines TRBV7-9 with TRBJ2-1; the D gene could be TRBD1 or TRBD2 (5 bases each). Germline V gene data show CDR1 as SEHNR and CDR2 as FQNEAQ (reference sequence). The CDR3 sequence is 14 residues long. V lost 3 bases and J lost 6, with 12 bases in between. The CDR3 loop is CASSFWVGTNEQFF. The CDR3 DNA is TGTGCCAGCAGCTTTTGGGTAGGGACCAATGAGCAGTTCTTC. Full variable domain (missing parts from reference TRBV7-9 and TRBJ2-1): DTGVSQNPRHKITKRGQNVTFRCDPISEHNRLYWYRQTLGQGPEFLTYFQNEAQLEKSRLLSDRFSAERPKGSFSTLEIQRTEQGDSAMYLCASSFWVGTNEQFFGPGTRLTVL.

This clone was observed a few times. The rearrangement links TRBV29-1 to TRBJ2-5, with unresolved D. CDR3 length equals 16 residues. Germline V gene data show CDR1 as SQVTM and CDR2 as ANQGSEA. V gave up 3 bases and J gave up 0 bases, with 17 bases separating them. DNA for the CDR3: TGCAGCGTTGAGTACGGGCAGACCCTTTACCAAGAGACCCAGTACTTC. Translation: CSVEYGQTLYQETQYF.

This chain links TRBV10-3 with TRBJ2-1, with TRBD2 matching 10 bases. The germline V gene has CDR1 ENHRY and CDR2 SYGVKD. This CDR3 region has 14 residues. V gave up 7 bases and J gave up 4 bases; unmatched junction bases: 4. The chain's CDR3 is CAITTSGIYNEQFF. CDR3 in DNA: TGTGCCATCACCACTAGCGGGATTTACAATGAGCAGTTCTTC.

This clone has only a few counts. The chain couples TRBV28 to TRBJ2-3, with a tentative D call TRBD2 (5 bases). The CDR3 contains 13 residues. CDR1 MDHEN and CDR2 SYDVKM come from the germline V gene. V lost 9 bases and J lost 5, with 15 bases in between. CDR3 sequence (DNA): TGTGCCAGTACTGCCGGGAATTTAGATACGCAGTATTTT. Protein product: CASTAGNLDTQYF.

The gene calls are TRBV5-6 and TRBJ1-4; 8 bases match TRBD1. The CDR3 runs to 15 residues. CDR1 and CDR2 (germline): SGHDT, YYEEEE. Trimming at V came to 4 bases and at J to 5 bases, leaving 7 bases not matched to a gene. The CDR3 loop is CASSTLTGANEKLFF. CDR3 sequence (DNA): TGTGCCAGCAGCACCCTGACAGGGGCGAATGAAAAACTGTTTTTT. Full variable domain (outside the CDR3, taken from reference TRBV5-6 and TRBJ1-4): DAGVTQSPTHLIKTRGQQVTLRCSPKSGHDTVSWYQQALGQGPQFIFQYYEEEERQRGNFPDRFSGHQFPNYSSELNVNALLLGDSALYLCASSTLTGANEKLFFGSGTQLSVL.

This clone appeared a few times. This chain connects TRBV19 to TRBJ2-4, with 7 bases fitting TRBD2. From germline, CDR1 is LNHDA and CDR2 SQIVND (reference sequence). The length of the CDR3 is 14 residues. V lost 5 bases, J lost 4 bases, and 5 bases stayed unmatched. The DNA for the CDR3 is TGTGCCAGTAGTTGGCTAGCGGCTAAAAACATTCAGTACTTC. Amino acids: CASSWLAAKNIQYF.

The chain is built from TRBV9 and TRBJ2-5; D is unclear. The DNA end is a closer match to TRBJ2-7, so the J assignment may be wrong. Germline CDR1 reads SGDLS; CDR2 reads YYNGEE. The CDR3 runs 12 residues. The chain's CDR3 is CASSVAGYEQYF. DNA of the CDR3: TGTGCCAGCAGCGTAGCCGGGTACGAGCAGTACTTC.

This clone was recorded a few times. V usage is TRBV4-3 and J usage is TRBJ2-7; tentatively, D is TRBD2 (5 bases). Trimming took 1 base from V and 0 from J, leaving 10 bases between them. CDR3 size: 15 residues. Germline V gene lookup returns CDR1 LGHNA and CDR2 YSLEER. Written as DNA, the CDR3 is TGCGCCAGCAGCCAAGTCATCGGGGACTCCTACGAGCAGTACTTC. It specifies CASSQVIGDSYEQYF.

This rearrangement joins TRBV25-1 to TRBJ2-3; no clear D gene. V was clipped by 8 bases and J by 2 bases, with 11 bases between them. From germline, CDR1 is MGHDK and CDR2 SYGVNS. CDR3 length: 13 residues. CDR3 sequence reads: CASSLTYTDTQYF. The CDR3 nucleotides are TGTGCCAGCTCCCTTACCTACACAGATACGCAGTATTTT.

The chain joins TRBV2 to TRBJ2-1; TRBD2 might be the D (5 bases). Germline assignment: CDR1 SNHLY and CDR2 FYNNEI. The CDR3 runs to 13 residues. V was pared by 4 bases and J by 6 bases, with 10 bases between. CDR3 bases: TGTGCCAGCAGTGGGACTGCCTTCAATGAGCAGTTCTTC. Its translation is CASSGTAFNEQFF.

V usage is TRBV30 and J usage is TRBJ2-1; D not resolved. The V gene's germline CDR1 is GTSNPN and CDR2 SVGIG (reference sequence). The CDR3 length is 13 residues. V was pared by 1 base and J by 7 bases, with 11 bases between. In DNA form, the CDR3 reads TGTGCCTGGAGTGGTGGTGGCCGTAATGAGCAGTTCTTC. This sequence encodes CAWSGGGRNEQFF.

This clone was recorded a few times. This chain joins TRBV29-1 and TRBJ1-1; no clear D. CDR1 and CDR2 from the germline V gene are SQVTM and ANQGSEA. The CDR3 spans 12 residues. Trimming removed 6 bases from V and 11 bases from J, with 19 bases in between. The CDR3 sequence: CSVKLTEAEAFF. The CDR3 nucleotides are TGCAGCGTGAAACTTACAGAGGCAGAGGCTTTCTTT.

CDR3 in amino acids: CASSYPSSPEAFF. For the CDR3, the DNA is TGTGCCAGCAGTTACCCATCCTCCCCGGAAGCTTTCTTT. V is TRBV6-5 and J is TRBJ1-1; D is uncertain. This CDR3 is 13 amino acids long. Trimming stripped 2 bases from V and 8 bases from J, with 12 bases between. CDR1 and CDR2 (germline): MNHEY, SVGAGI.

This clone has more than one count but fewer than ten. V usage is TRBV5-1 and J usage is TRBJ1-2; the D gene is possibly TRBD1 (5 bases). With 2 bases removed from V and 2 bases from J, the gap between germline ends came to 13 bases. The germline V gene has CDR1 SGHRS and CDR2 YFSETQ. The CDR3 is made up of 15 amino acids. The CDR3 is CASSLPPGDNYGYTF. The CDR3 nucleotides are TGCGCCAGCAGCTTACCCCCCGGGGACAACTATGGCTACACCTTC.

This clone was observed a few times. The genes are TRBV5-4 and TRBJ2-3; the match to TRBD1 covers 8 bases. This CDR3 is built from 12 residues. The V gene's germline CDR1 is SGHNT and CDR2 YYREEE (reference sequence). Unmatched junction bases numbered 2, after V lost 3 bases and J lost 8 bases. CDR3 loop: CASSSTGGTQYF. CDR3 sequence (DNA): TGTGCCAGCAGCTCCACAGGGGGTACGCAGTATTTT.

The CDR3: CASRAGGGQETQYF. The CDR3 DNA follows: TGTGCCAGCAGAGCAGGGGGTGGGCAAGAGACCCAGTACTTC. This chain links TRBV2 with TRBJ2-5; 7 bases are a match to TRBD1. The CDR3 spans 14 residues. V was clipped by 6 bases and J by 2 bases; unmatched bases: 6. Germline V gene data show CDR1 as SNHLY and CDR2 as FYNNEI.

This chain links TRBV30 with TRBJ2-5; D gene uncertain. This CDR3 has 13 residues. V lost 0 bases, J lost 1 base, and 6 bases lay in between. CDR1 and CDR2 from the germline V gene are GTSNPN and SVGIG (reference sequence). As DNA, the CDR3 is TGTGCCTGGAGTGTGAGAGCCCAAGAGACCCAGTACTTC. It yields the protein CAWSVRAQETQYF. The entire variable domain, with the rest obtained from reference TRBV30 and TRBJ2-5, is as follows: SQTIHQWPATLVQPVGSPLSLECTVEGTSNPNLYWYRQAAGRGLQLLFYSVGIGQISSEVPQNLSASRPQDRQFILSSKKLLLSDSGFYLCAWSVRAQETQYFGPGTRLLVL.

This chain joins TRBV18 and TRBJ2-7, with 8 positions matching TRBD1. The V gene end was trimmed by 0 bases and the J gene end by 7 bases; junction bases not matched to a gene: 8. This CDR3 is 15 amino acids long. In germline, CDR1 is KGHSH, CDR2 LQKENI. The CDR3 DNA reads TGTGCCAGCTCACCACCCGGACAGGGTCCCTCGGAGCAGTACTTC. It specifies CASSPPGQGPSEQYF.

A remark on this clone: Within the sample, other DNA sequences also encode this same CDR3. The chain is built from TRBV29-1 and TRBJ2-2; D is unresolved. Per the germline V gene, CDR1 is SQVTM and CDR2 is ANQGSEA. V lost 7 bases and J 1 base, leaving 4 bases between the germline ends. CDR3 length: 11 amino acids. The CDR3 is CSGGNTGELFF. As DNA, the CDR3 is TGCAGCGGTGGGAACACCGGGGAGCTGTTTTTT.

The rearrangement uses TRBV6-1 and TRBJ2-1, with a possible D match to TRBD2 (5 bases). Per germline, CDR1 MNHNS and CDR2 SASEGT. Trimming pared 7 bases from V and 5 bases from J, leaving 9 bases between. The CDR3 extends over 12 amino acids. The CDR3 region has the DNA TGTGCCAGCAAGAGGGAAAACAATGAGCAGTTCTTC. Translating it yields CASKRENNEQFF.

The DNA of the CDR3 is TGTGCCAGCAGCGTGGAACCATCCTACGAGCAGTACTTC. Translating gives CASSVEPSYEQYF. This rearrangement joins TRBV9 to TRBJ2-7; D remains unclear. CDR1 and CDR2 (germline): SGDLS, YYNGEE. V gave up 2 bases and J gave up 1 base, with 7 bases separating them. The CDR3 length is 13 residues.

This clone has just a few counts. The CDR3: CASSLGQRSEKLFF. The DNA for the CDR3 is TGTGCCAGCAGCTTGGGACAGCGGAGTGAAAAACTGTTTTTT. The V call is TRBV13, the J call TRBJ1-4, with 7 bases identical to TRBD1. The trim removed 3 bases at V and 7 bases at J, leaving 5 bases unmatched. Germline V gene sequence: CDR1 PRHDT, CDR2 FYEKMQ (reference sequence). CDR3 length: 14 residues.

The chain links TRBV2 to TRBJ2-5, with D tentatively TRBD2 (5 bases). Germline CDR1 and CDR2: SNHLY and FYNNEI. V shed 3 bases and J shed 1 base, with 6 bases lying between them. This CDR3 comprises 13 residues. The CDR3 nucleotides read TGTGCCAGCAGTGAGGAGGTCCAAGAGACCCAGTACTTC. Translating gives CASSEEVQETQYF. Together with reference TRBV2 and TRBJ2-5, the CDR3 gives the full variable domain: EPEVTQTPSHQVTQMGQEVILRCVPISNHLYFYWYRQILGQKVEFLVSFYNNEISEKSEIFDDQFSVERPDGSNFTLKIRSTKLEDSAMYFCASSEEVQETQYFGPGTRLLVL.

This chain connects TRBV7-2 to TRBJ1-5; D unclear. The CDR3 sequence is 14 residues long. Trimming took 0 bases from V and 2 from J, leaving 5 bases between them. Germline CDR1 is SGHTA and CDR2 is FQGNSA. CDR3 sequence: CASSLASGNQPQHF. DNA for the CDR3: TGTGCCAGCAGCTTAGCGTCAGGCAATCAGCCCCAGCATTTT.

The V call is TRBV18, the J call TRBJ2-3; 10 bases are shared with TRBD2. J lost 4 bases, V lost 0 bases, and 7 bases had no gene match. The CDR3 length is 17 residues. CDR1 and CDR2 from the germline V gene are KGHSH and LQKENI. This chain's CDR3 is CASSPPRASGSADTQYF. The CDR3 DNA sequence: TGTGCCAGCTCACCACCGAGGGCTAGCGGGAGTGCAGATACGCAGTATTTT.

The J gene is TRBJ2-4, the V gene TRBV10-1, with 7 bases aligning to TRBD2. There are 13 residues in the CDR3. The germline V gene encodes CDR1 WNHNN and CDR2 SYGVQD (reference sequence). CDR3 nucleotide sequence: TGCGCGGGAGGGGACGGGACCGGAAACATTCAGTACTTC. Translating it yields CAGGDGTGNIQYF.

The V gene is TRBV4-1, the J gene TRBJ2-7; 8 positions match TRBD1. The germline gives CDR1 MGHRA, CDR2 YSYEKL. The CDR3 runs to 13 residues. V lost 3 bases and J lost 8; bases outside the gene matches: 6. CDR3 DNA: TGCGCCAGCAGCCACGACAGGGGAGGTCAGCAGTACTTC. Residues: CASSHDRGGQQYF.